These 17 T cell receptor beta chains came from one sample sequenced in a study of cytomegalovirus exposure and HLA in healthy donors. Sequenced by immunoSEQ multiplex PCR; TCRdb stores in-frame clones only, minus some. The table records under 250,000 clones, about 93% of them present only once. The sample taken for sequencing was PBMCs. All receptors come from a woman younger than 35 in good health and CMV-seronegative.

This clone was observed once. J is TRBJ1-1 and V is TRBV27; the D is unclear. The CDR3 totals 14 residues. Germline V gene sequence: CDR1 MNHEY, CDR2 SMNVEV (reference sequence). V lost 6 bases to trimming and J lost 5 bases, with 16 bases between them. CDR3 region: CASSQGAAGTEAFF. The CDR3 coding sequence is TGTGCCAGCAGCCAAGGAGCGGCGGGAACTGAAGCTTTCTTT.

The chain is built from TRBV7-6 and TRBJ2-1; D remains ambiguous. V was shortened by 5 bases and J by 9 bases, with 14 bases between the two germline ends. The CDR3 is 13 residues long. CDR1 and CDR2 (germline): SGHVS, FNYEAQ. Here the CDR3 reads CASSDSRVGEQFF. In DNA, the CDR3 is TGTGCCAGCAGCGACTCTAGAGTAGGTGAGCAGTTCTTC.

This clone was seen more than once but under ten times. Additional DNA sequences in this sample encode the identical CDR3. CDR3 nucleotide sequence: TGTGCCAGCCGTAGCGGGGAGCTGTTTTTT. Protein sequence: CASRSGELFF. This sequence joins TRBV2 and TRBJ2-2; no reliable D call. CDR1 is SNHLY, CDR2 FYNNEI, per germline. The length of the CDR3 is 10 residues. The germline V and J ends were trimmed by 8 bases and 7 bases, with 5 bases remaining between them.

This clone has just one count. The V call is TRBV9, the J call TRBJ1-3; D is unresolved. V was trimmed by 5 bases and J by 2 bases, leaving 11 bases between them. This CDR3 spans 14 amino acids. Per the germline V gene, CDR1 is SGDLS and CDR2 is YYNGEE. This CDR3 is CASSVEGTGNTIYF. Here the CDR3 DNA reads TGTGCCAGCAGTGTCGAGGGTACTGGAAACACCATATATTTT. The variable domain in full, completed from reference TRBV9 and TRBJ1-3, reads DSGVTQTPKHLITATGQRVTLRCSPRSGDLSVYWYQQSLDQGLQFLIQYYNGEERAKGNILERFSAQQFPDLHSELNLSSLELGDSALYFCASSVEGTGNTIYFGEGSWLTVV.

This chain uses TRBV6-1 with TRBJ1-5; D gene unclear. Germline-derived CDR1 and CDR2 are MNHNS and SASEGT. Trimming removed 5 bases from V and 10 bases from J, with 15 bases in between. The length of the CDR3 is 13 residues. The CDR3 DNA is TGTGCCAGCAGTCAAGGTGTGCGTAGACCCCAGCATTTT. This codes for CASSQGVRRPQHF.

This chain connects TRBV30 to TRBJ1-1; 8 bases fit TRBD1. The V gene's germline CDR1 is GTSNPN and CDR2 SVGIG (reference sequence). J was trimmed by 3 bases and V by 3 bases; bases with no gene match: 6. This CDR3 is built from 14 residues. In DNA, the CDR3 is TGTGCCTGGAGGGACAGGGCAGGGGACACTGAAGCTTTCTTT. Translating gives CAWRDRAGDTEAFF.

V usage is TRBV7-6 and J usage is TRBJ2-7, with 14 positions matching TRBD2. The CDR3 is made up of 16 amino acids. V was pared by 5 bases and J by 2 bases, with 5 bases of the junction left unmatched. Germline lookup yields CDR1 SGHVS and CDR2 FNYEAQ. CDR3 sequence reads: CASSPGLAGAPYEQYF. The CDR3 DNA follows: TGTGCCAGCAGCCCGGGACTAGCGGGAGCCCCCTACGAGCAGTACTTC.

The table lists this clone with a few counts. This chain links TRBV28 with TRBJ2-7; 8 bases line up with TRBD2. Per the germline V gene, CDR1 is MDHEN and CDR2 is SYDVKM. The junction had 7 bases not matched to a gene; V was cut back by 6 bases and J by 3 bases. This CDR3 spans 14 amino acids. In nucleotides, the CDR3 is TGTGCCAGCAGCCCCCCCAGCGGGAGCTACGAGCAGTACTTC. This gives the protein CASSPPSGSYEQYF.

J is TRBJ1-2 and V is TRBV13; 8 bases fit TRBD1. Germline V CDR1 and CDR2: PRHDT, FYEKMQ (reference sequence). The CDR3 runs to 14 residues. J was trimmed by 4 bases and V by 5 bases; bases with no gene match: 6. In DNA, the CDR3 is TGTGCCAGCAGCAAGCAGGGGGCGTCCTATGGCTACACCTTC. Its protein product is CASSKQGASYGYTF.

This chain links TRBV7-6 with TRBJ2-7, with 8 bases identical to TRBD2. The CDR3 sequence is 15 residues long. CDR1 and CDR2 from the germline V gene are SGHVS and FNYEAQ. Losses at the gene ends were 0 bases for V and 6 bases for J; bases not matched to a gene: 7. The CDR3 spells CASSLARRGLGEQYF. The CDR3, as DNA: TGTGCCAGCAGCTTAGCAAGGAGGGGACTAGGCGAGCAGTACTTC.

The rearrangement links TRBV29-1 to TRBJ1-1; D is perhaps TRBD1 (5 bases). Germline V gene sequence: CDR1 SQVTM, CDR2 ANQGSEA. CDR3 length: 12 amino acids. V was clipped by 3 bases and J by 5 bases, with 10 bases between them. CDR3 nucleotide sequence: TGCAGCGTTGATGGGGGGGGGACTGAAGCTTTCTTT. The encoded protein is CSVDGGGTEAFF.

The chain combines TRBV27 with TRBJ2-3; the match to TRBD1 covers 7 bases. Germline V lookup: CDR1 MNHEY, CDR2 SMNVEV (reference sequence). This CDR3 comprises 16 residues. J gave up 3 bases and V 6 bases, and 12 bases lay outside the gene matches. The CDR3 sequence is CASSQSTGYRTDTQYF. The CDR3 coding sequence is TGTGCCAGCAGCCAATCGACAGGGTATCGTACAGATACGCAGTATTTT.

This chain joins TRBV18 and TRBJ2-5; TRBD2 might be the D (6 bases). Trimming cost V 2 bases and J 5 bases, with 15 bases left between them. Germline-derived CDR1 and CDR2 are KGHSH and LQKENI. The CDR3 has 15 amino acids. The DNA for the CDR3 is TGTGCCAGCTCACCATCAGGAGCGGGCGGTGAGACCCAGTACTTC. Translating gives CASSPSGAGGETQYF.

The chain carries TRBV15 and TRBJ2-5, with 11 bases that match TRBD2. From germline, CDR1 is LNHNV and CDR2 YYDKDF (reference sequence). The CDR3 totals 15 residues. V gave up 1 base and J gave up 5 bases; unmatched junction bases: 3. The CDR3 sequence: CATSRVRLAGETQYF. The CDR3 DNA sequence: TGTGCCACCAGCAGAGTCCGACTAGCGGGGGAGACCCAGTACTTC.

The chain has TRBV5-1 and TRBJ2-1; weak D call: TRBD2 (5 bases). V was trimmed by 1 base and J by 0 bases, leaving 8 bases between them. Germline V gene sequence: CDR1 SGHRS, CDR2 YFSETQ. The length of the CDR3 is 15 residues. The CDR3, as DNA: TGCGCCAGCAGCTTGCAAGCGGCCTCCTACAATGAGCAGTTCTTC. Translated, it gives CASSLQAASYNEQFF.

This chain joins TRBV6-5 and TRBJ2-5; D not certain. The germline V gene encodes CDR1 MNHEY and CDR2 SVGAGI. This CDR3 comprises 14 residues. Trimming left V 0 bases short and J 5 bases short, with 10 bases between. CDR3 residues: CASSYSIVGETQYF. CDR3 nucleotides: TGTGCCAGCAGTTACTCTATCGTCGGGGAGACCCAGTACTTC.

The V and J genes are TRBV9 and TRBJ1-2, with TRBD1 matching 8 bases. This CDR3 has 15 amino acids. Germline CDR1 SGDLS, CDR2 YYNGEE. V lost 3 bases to trimming and J lost 0 bases; unmatched junction nucleotides: 4. The CDR3 nucleotides read TGTGCCAGCAGCGAGACAGGGGTAACTAACTATGGCTACACCTTC. It translates to CASSETGVTNYGYTF.